The 6 T cell receptor beta chains below come from one sample, sequenced in a study of T cells in localized non-small cell lung cancer. Repertoires were generated with immunoSEQ multiplex PCR, while TCRdb's copy carries only in-frame clones and drops some. Counted here are some 4,000 clones, about 25% occurring once; the ten biggest clones make up 7% to 10%. Sequences were derived from lung tumor tissue, sampled before any cancer treatment. The receptor set was obtained from a male donor at least 60 years old with stage I lung adenocarcinoma.

This clone was counted a few times. V is TRBV30 and J is TRBJ1-1, with 7 bases identical to TRBD1. The CDR3 totals 16 residues. Germline CDR1 is GTSNPN and CDR2 is SVGIG (reference sequence). With V trimmed by 3 bases and J by 0 bases, 10 bases remained unmatched. Here the CDR3 DNA reads TGTGCCTGGAGCGGGGGAGCTACAGGGGTGAACACTGAAGCTTTCTTT. Residues: CAWSGGATGVNTEAFF.

In its sample, this clone ranks as medium-sized. This chain connects TRBV28 to TRBJ2-6; D might be TRBD2 (7 bases). CDR1 and CDR2 (germline): MDHEN, SYDVKM. V shed 5 bases and J shed 4 bases, with 21 bases lying between them. The CDR3 sequence is 18 residues long. The CDR3 loop reads CASSLPGGLGSGANVLTF. The CDR3, as DNA: TGTGCCAGCAGTCTCCCGGGGGGCCTCGGGTCGGGGGCCAACGTCCTGACTTTC.

V gene TRBV29-1 combines with J gene TRBJ2-2; D perhaps matches TRBD2 (5 bases). The CDR3 consists of 12 residues. V gave up 6 bases and J gave up 3 bases, with 8 bases separating them. Germline V gives CDR1 SQVTM, CDR2 ANQGSEA. Written as DNA, the CDR3 is TGCAGCGTCCGGGATCACACCGGGGAGCTGTTTTTT. Its translation is CSVRDHTGELFF.

The J gene is TRBJ1-1, the V gene TRBV2; 7 bases are a match to TRBD1. The trim removed 10 bases at V and 1 base at J, leaving 12 bases unmatched. This CDR3 contains 15 residues. Germline lookup yields CDR1 SNHLY and CDR2 FYNNEI. The CDR3 sequence is CATQKGAGANTEAFF. For the CDR3, the DNA is TGTGCCACCCAAAAGGGGGCAGGGGCGAACACTGAAGCTTTCTTT.

The rearrangement uses TRBV6-4 and TRBJ2-1; TRBD2 matches at 7 bases. The trim removed 3 bases at V and 15 bases at J, leaving 5 bases unmatched. The CDR3 runs to 11 residues. The germline V gene encodes CDR1 MRHNA and CDR2 SNTAGT. Here the CDR3 reads CASSEGLELFF. CDR3 bases: TGTGCCAGCAGTGAAGGACTAGAACTGTTCTTC.

V usage is TRBV1 and J usage is TRBJ2-3. TRBV1 is noted as a pseudogene. The CDR3 totals 14 residues. The CDR3 nucleotides read TGCGCCAGCAGCCTCCAGCAAGTCACAGATACGCAGTATTTT. Protein sequence: CASSLQQVTDTQYF.